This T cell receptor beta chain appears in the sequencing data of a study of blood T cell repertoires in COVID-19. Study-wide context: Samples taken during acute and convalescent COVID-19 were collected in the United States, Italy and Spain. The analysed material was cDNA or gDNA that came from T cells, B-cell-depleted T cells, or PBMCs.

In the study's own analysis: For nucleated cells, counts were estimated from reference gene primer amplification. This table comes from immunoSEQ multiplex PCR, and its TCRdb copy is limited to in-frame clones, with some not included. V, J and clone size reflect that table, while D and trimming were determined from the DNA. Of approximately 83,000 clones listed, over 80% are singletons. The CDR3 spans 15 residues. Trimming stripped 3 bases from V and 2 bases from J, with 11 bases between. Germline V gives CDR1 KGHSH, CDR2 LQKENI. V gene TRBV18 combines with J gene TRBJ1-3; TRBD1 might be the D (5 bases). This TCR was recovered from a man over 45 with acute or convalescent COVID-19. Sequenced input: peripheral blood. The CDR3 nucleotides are TGTGCCAGCTCACCTTCGACAGATACTGGAAACACCATATATTTT. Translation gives CASSPSTDTGNTIYF.